The 17 T cell receptor beta chains presented below share a single source sample, sequenced in a study of neoadjuvant anti-PD-1 for oral cavity cancer. The assay was immunoSEQ multiplex PCR, and TCRdb's table has in-frame clones only and misses some. The sample consists of about 15,000 clones, around 72% of them appearing once. The source was PBMCs, collected before nivolumab (anti-PD-1) treatment. The receptors were gathered from a person between 40 and 85 years old with oral cavity squamous cell carcinoma.

This chain links TRBV30 with TRBJ1-6; D unresolved. Trimming stripped 0 bases from V and 10 bases from J, with 7 bases between. Germline loops: CDR1 GTSNPN, CDR2 SVGIG (reference sequence). This CDR3 has 12 residues. The CDR3 bases are TGTGCCTGGAGTGTACGAGGATCACCCCTCCACTTT. The encoded protein is CAWSVRGSPLHF.

The chain couples TRBV30 to TRBJ1-5; a weak D match, TRBD1 (6 bases). Trimming cost V 0 bases and J 4 bases, with 7 bases left between them. Germline CDR1 GTSNPN, CDR2 SVGIG (reference sequence). The CDR3 runs to 13 residues. CDR3 coding DNA: TGTGCCTGGAGTGTACAGGGAAATCAGCCCCAGCATTTT. Its protein product is CAWSVQGNQPQHF.

Details on this clone: Distinct nucleotide sequences in the sample also encode this CDR3. The V call is TRBV4-1, the J call TRBJ1-1, with D tentatively TRBD1 (5 bases). CDR1 and CDR2 (germline): MGHRA, YSYEKL. The ends were cut back, 1 base at V and 0 bases at J, with 6 bases in the middle. The CDR3 extends over 14 amino acids. The CDR3 sequence: CASSQVTVNTEAFF. CDR3 in DNA: TGCGCCAGCAGCCAAGTGACAGTGAACACTGAAGCTTTCTTT.

The chain uses TRBV7-9 and TRBJ1-2, with a tentative D call TRBD1 (5 bases). The CDR3 totals 12 residues. Per germline, CDR1 SEHNR and CDR2 FQNEAQ (reference sequence). Trimming shortened V by 5 bases and J by 7 bases, and 11 bases separated the two germline ends. The CDR3, as DNA: TGTGCCAGCAGCGCCTCAGGGTTTGGCTACACCTTC. Amino acid sequence: CASSASGFGYTF.

The genes are TRBV25-1 and TRBJ2-2, with TRBD2 as a possible D gene (6 bases). The germline gives CDR1 MGHDK, CDR2 SYGVNS. V lost 4 bases and J lost 5, with 14 bases in between. The CDR3 extends over 15 amino acids. CDR3 nucleotide sequence: TGTGCCAGCAGTGTAACCGGGACTCAAACCGGGGAGCTGTTTTTT. This sequence encodes CASSVTGTQTGELFF.

V and J are TRBV1 and TRBJ1-5. TRBV1 is a listed pseudogene. The CDR3 totals 14 residues. In DNA, the CDR3 is TGCACCAGCAGCCCGCCCGCGCGGGGTAAGCCCCAGCATTTT. Translated, it gives CTSSPPARGKPQHF.

The V and J genes are TRBV29-1 and TRBJ1-3; no clear D. The CDR3 loop spans 13 amino acids. The V end was cut by 7 bases, the J end by 0 bases, with 10 bases between. Germline V gene sequence: CDR1 SQVTM, CDR2 ANQGSEA. The CDR3 region has the DNA TGCAGCGGGGGTTCGGACTCTGGAAACACCATATATTTT. Residues: CSGGSDSGNTIYF.

The CDR3 DNA reads TGTGCCAGCATGGGACTAGCCCGACCAGATACGCAGTATTTT. Protein product: CASMGLARPDTQYF. V and J are TRBV6-1 and TRBJ2-3, with 9 bases lining up with TRBD2. Germline CDR1 MNHNS, CDR2 SASEGT. The trim removed 7 bases at V and 4 bases at J, leaving 6 bases unmatched. This CDR3 contains 14 residues.

This clone appeared once. This chain uses TRBV2 with TRBJ2-3, with D unresolved. The V end was cut by 6 bases, the J end by 4 bases, with 8 bases between. The CDR3 is 12 residues long. From germline, CDR1 is SNHLY and CDR2 FYNNEI. The CDR3 region has the DNA TGTGCCAGCAGGACGGGCTCAGATACGCAGTATTTT. Protein sequence: CASRTGSDTQYF.

The chain recombines TRBV30 with TRBJ2-5; 11 nucleotides align to TRBD2. The V segment lost 0 bases and the J segment 5 bases; nucleotides outside the gene matches: 8. The germline CDR1 and CDR2 sequences are GTSNPN and SVGIG (reference sequence). CDR3 length: 16 residues. The DNA of the CDR3 is TGTGCCTGGAGTGTCTCTGTAGCGGGAGGGCTCGAGACCCAGTACTTC. It is translated as CAWSVSVAGGLETQYF.

This chain uses TRBV7-9 with TRBJ2-5, with 9 bases that match TRBD1. Trimming cost V 0 bases and J 2 bases; bases outside gene matches: 1. This CDR3 comprises 15 residues. The germline V gene has CDR1 SEHNR and CDR2 FQNEAQ (reference sequence). The CDR3 coding sequence is TGTGCCAGCAGCTTAGCCGGACAGGGGCAAGAGACCCAGTACTTC. Translating it yields CASSLAGQGQETQYF.

The rearrangement links TRBV14 to TRBJ2-3; possibly TRBD1 for D (5 bases). Trimming left V 3 bases short and J 0 bases short, with 16 bases between. The CDR3 is 17 residues long. Germline V gene sequence: CDR1 SGHDN, CDR2 FVKESK. CDR3 coding DNA: TGTGCCAGCAGCCATCCCGCTGACAGCCTGAGCACAGATACGCAGTATTTT. It specifies CASSHPADSLSTDTQYF.

This rearrangement joins TRBV9 to TRBJ1-1, with 8 bases that match TRBD1. The CDR3 contains 15 residues. J gave up 3 bases and V 4 bases, and 8 bases lay outside the gene matches. Germline V gives CDR1 SGDLS, CDR2 YYNGEE. This CDR3 reads CASSRSRGPYTEAFF. The CDR3 region has the DNA TGTGCCAGCAGCAGATCCAGGGGGCCCTACACTGAAGCTTTCTTT.

The V and J genes are TRBV19 and TRBJ1-1, with a tentative D call TRBD1 (6 bases). The CDR3 is made up of 16 amino acids. Germline-derived CDR1 and CDR2 are LNHDA and SQIVND (reference sequence). V gave up 4 bases and J gave up 5 bases, with 20 bases separating them. CDR3: CASSTPYRVVSTEAFF. The DNA of the CDR3 is TGTGCCAGTAGTACCCCCTACAGGGTCGTATCGACTGAAGCTTTCTTT. Filled out from reference TRBV19 and TRBJ1-1, the complete variable domain reads DGGITQSPKYLFRKEGQNVTLSCEQNLNHDAMYWYRQDPGQGLRLIYYSQIVNDFQKGDIAEGYSVSREKKESFPLTVTSAQKNPTAFYLCASSTPYRVVSTEAFFGQGTRLTVV.

The chain uses TRBV25-1 and TRBJ2-1; 7 bases fit TRBD2. Germline V gene data show CDR1 as MGHDK and CDR2 as SYGVNS. The V gene end was trimmed by 5 bases and the J gene end by 2 bases; junction bases not matched to a gene: 9. There are 16 residues in the CDR3. For the CDR3, the DNA is TGTGCCAGCAGTCGGGCTAGCGGAAAACCCTACAATGAGCAGTTCTTC. Translated, it gives CASSRASGKPYNEQFF.

V usage is TRBV7-2 and J usage is TRBJ2-7; TRBD1 aligns across 10 bases. The CDR3 is made up of 14 amino acids. Germline V CDR1 and CDR2: SGHTA, FQGNSA. The V gene end was trimmed by 3 bases and the J gene end by 7 bases; junction bases not matched to a gene: 6. CDR3 bases: TGTGCCAGCAGCTTTCGACAGGGGGCGCGGGAGCAGTACTTC. Protein sequence: CASSFRQGAREQYF. The entire variable domain, with the rest obtained from reference TRBV7-2 and TRBJ2-7, is as follows: GAGVSQSPSNKVTEKGKDVELRCDPISGHTALYWYRQSLGQGLEFLIYFQGNSAPDKSGLPSDRFSAERTGGSVSTLTIQRTQQEDSAVYLCASSFRQGAREQYFGPGTRLTVT.

The chain has TRBV7-2 and TRBJ2-7; TRBD2 is a possible D gene (6 bases). Germline CDR1 is SGHTA and CDR2 is FQGNSA. The CDR3 is made up of 14 amino acids. Deletions cut 0 bases from V and 3 bases from J, with 9 bases between. This CDR3 reads CASSLAPGLYEQYF. The CDR3 bases are TGTGCCAGCAGCTTAGCCCCGGGACTCTACGAGCAGTACTTC.